These 12 T cell receptor beta chains originate from one sample sequenced in a study of post-analysis software for immune sequencing data. Study results and caveats: About five TRBV segments, including TRBV5-6, TRBV5-1 and TRBV20-1, were more frequent in patients than controls.

Their specific antigens are unknown. Carried by the TCR beta cDNA libraries were unique molecular identifiers. TCRdb fed the PCR reads into MiXCR, producing one record per CDR3 protein. The sample has around 500,000 distinct CDR3 sequences; 30% to 40% are singletons. Source material: blood. These receptors all stem from a girl aged 2-17 years with multiple sclerosis.

CDR3 loop: CASSVSGDRTDTQYF. DNA for the CDR3: TGTGCCAGCAGCGTTAGCGGGGACCGCACAGATACGCAGTATTTT. The chain links TRBV9 to TRBJ2-3, with 8 nucleotides matching TRBD2. This CDR3 contains 15 residues. Germline CDR1 SGDLS, CDR2 YYNGEE. Unmatched junction bases numbered 3, after V lost 2 bases and J lost 1 base.

The rearrangement uses TRBV4-1 and TRBJ1-4; a weak D match, TRBD1 (5 bases). Trimming removed 3 bases from V and 0 bases from J, with 8 bases in between. Germline lookup yields CDR1 MGHRA and CDR2 YSYEKL. This CDR3 has 15 residues. Here the CDR3 reads CASSHGTATNEKLFF. In DNA form, the CDR3 reads TGCGCCAGCAGCCACGGGACCGCAACTAATGAAAAACTGTTTTTT.

The rearrangement links TRBV18 to TRBJ1-5, with a possible D match to TRBD1 (6 bases). The V end lost 6 bases, the J end lost 6 bases, and 21 bases lay between the germline ends. CDR1 is KGHSH and CDR2 is LQKENI in the germline V gene. This CDR3 comprises 16 residues. The CDR3 loop is CASSPYRVHISQPQHF. CDR3 DNA sequence: TGTGCCAGCTCTCCTTACAGGGTCCACATCAGTCAGCCCCAGCATTTT.

The J gene is TRBJ1-2, the V gene TRBV5-1, with 8 bases matching TRBD1. This CDR3 contains 15 residues. Trimming removed 4 bases from V and 8 bases from J; junction bases left unmatched: 13. Germline lookup yields CDR1 SGHRS and CDR2 YFSETQ. CDR3 coding DNA: TGCGCCAGCAGCCCCTTGGACAGGGCCGCAGGAGGCTACACCTTC. Residues: CASSPLDRAAGGYTF.

V is TRBV6-7 and J is TRBJ2-7; D not resolved. TRBV6-7 is known as an ORF, though its function is uncertain. The CDR3 is 11 amino acids. V lost 2 bases, J lost 12 bases, and 11 bases lay in between. This CDR3 is CASSYREFRYF. CDR3 sequence (DNA): TGTGCCAGCAGTTACAGGGAATTCCGGTACTTC.

The gene calls are TRBV20-1 and TRBJ1-5; 8 nucleotides match TRBD1. Germline CDR1 reads DFQATT; CDR2 reads SNEGSKA (reference sequence). The length of the CDR3 is 15 residues. J was trimmed by 3 bases and V by 0 bases; bases with no gene match: 4. The CDR3 reads CSARDSGQVNQPQHF. The DNA for the CDR3 is TGCAGTGCTAGAGACTCGGGACAGGTCAATCAGCCCCAGCATTTT.

The chain uses TRBV5-1 and TRBJ1-1; possibly TRBD1 for D (5 bases). This CDR3 spans 15 amino acids. Germline lookup yields CDR1 SGHRS and CDR2 YFSETQ. V lost 6 bases and J lost 5, with 20 bases in between. Here the CDR3 reads CASTGPGGGRTEAFF. The DNA for the CDR3 is TGCGCCAGCACCGGGCCCGGGGGAGGAAGGACTGAAGCTTTCTTT.

This clonotype occurred a few times. The chain links TRBV20-1 to TRBJ2-5, with TRBD2 matching over 13 bases. The J segment lost 4 bases and the V segment lost 0 bases, leaving 8 bases of the junction unmatched. From germline, CDR1 is DFQATT and CDR2 SNEGSKA (reference sequence). This CDR3 has 17 amino acids. CDR3 DNA: TGCAGTGCTAGAGAGACTAGCGGGGGGCCGGGTCTAGAGACCCAGTACTTC. It translates to CSARETSGGPGLETQYF.

The chain employs TRBV7-3 and TRBJ2-1; 7 positions match TRBD2. The J segment lost 10 bases and the V segment lost 1 base, leaving 7 bases of the junction unmatched. CDR1 SGHTA and CDR2 FQGTGA come from the germline V gene. This CDR3 has 14 residues. The CDR3 here is CASSLNRAGDEQFF. CDR3 DNA sequence: TGTGCCAGCAGCTTAAATCGGGCGGGAGACGAGCAGTTCTTC.

This clonotype was counted a single time. This sequence joins TRBV10-3 and TRBJ1-2; perhaps TRBD1 as D (5 bases). With 4 bases removed from V and 5 bases from J, the gap between germline ends came to 14 bases. Germline V gives CDR1 ENHRY, CDR2 SYGVKD. The CDR3 has 14 amino acids. This chain's CDR3 is CAISGSQDKYGYTF. The CDR3 DNA is TGTGCCATCAGTGGGTCGCAGGACAAATATGGCTACACCTTC.

This clonotype turned up a few times. Written as DNA, the CDR3 is TGTGCCAGCATCGGGCAGCGGAACACTGAAGCTTTCTTT. As protein: CASIGQRNTEAFF. The chain has TRBV6-1 and TRBJ1-1; D unresolved. The ends were cut back, 7 bases at V and 1 base at J, with 10 bases in the middle. CDR3 length: 13 residues. Germline CDR1 reads MNHNS; CDR2 reads SASEGT.

The rearrangement links TRBV5-1 to TRBJ1-1; D is possibly TRBD1 (6 bases). V gave up 4 bases and J gave up 0 bases, with 13 bases separating them. The germline CDR1 and CDR2 sequences are SGHRS and YFSETQ. CDR3 size: 15 residues. Written as DNA, the CDR3 is TGCGCCAGCAGCGGCGCTGGGGGGCTGAACACTGAAGCTTTCTTT. This sequence encodes CASSGAGGLNTEAFF.